The T cell receptor (beta chain) described here comes from a study of early T cells in non-severe SARS-CoV-2 infection. The overall study: The input, bulk RNA from unsorted whole blood, was sequenced, and chains were unpaired. Study observations and caveats: VDJdb matching, biased toward anti-spike CD8 responses, missed private and CD4 specificities.

This clonotype showed up just a few times. Its antigen is not identified. The germline gives CDR1 SEHNR, CDR2 FQNEAQ (reference sequence). This CDR3 is built from 16 residues. Trimming removed 7 bases from V and 0 bases from J, with 13 bases in between. In the library, individual cDNA molecules carried attached unique molecular identifiers. TCRdb reprocessed the 5' RACE reads via MiXCR and lists one record per CDR3 protein. The sample comprises about 56,000 distinct CDR3 sequences, about 16% of which are singletons, and about 4% rests with the top ten. The source of this sequence is an adult who was a healthcare worker with PCR-confirmed SARS-CoV-2 infection or an uninfected control (not recorded which). This rearrangement joins TRBV7-9 to TRBJ2-6; D is unclear. The specimen was whole blood, collected at baseline. The CDR3 nucleotides read TGTGCCAGCAATCACGGGCTGCACTCTGGGGCCAACGTCCTGACTTTC. It specifies CASNHGLHSGANVLTF.